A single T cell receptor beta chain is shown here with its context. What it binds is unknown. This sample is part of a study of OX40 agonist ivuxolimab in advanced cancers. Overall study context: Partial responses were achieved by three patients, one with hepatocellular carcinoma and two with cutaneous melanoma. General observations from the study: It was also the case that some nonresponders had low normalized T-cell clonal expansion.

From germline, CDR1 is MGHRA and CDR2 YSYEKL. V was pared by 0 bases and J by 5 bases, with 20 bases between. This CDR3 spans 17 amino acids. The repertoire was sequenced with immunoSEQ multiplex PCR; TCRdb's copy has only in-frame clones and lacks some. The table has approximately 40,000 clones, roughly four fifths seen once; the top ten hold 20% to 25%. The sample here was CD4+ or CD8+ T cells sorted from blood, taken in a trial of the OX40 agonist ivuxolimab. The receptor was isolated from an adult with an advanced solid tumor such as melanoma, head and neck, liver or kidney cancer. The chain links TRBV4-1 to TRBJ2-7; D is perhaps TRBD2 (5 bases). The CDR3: CASSQDRAEGATNEQYF. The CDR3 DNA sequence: TGCGCCAGCAGCCAAGATAGAGCCGAGGGAGCGACGAACGAGCAGTACTTC.